These 14 T cell receptor beta chains originate from one sample sequenced in a study of blood T cell repertoires in COVID-19. Clones were read by immunoSEQ multiplex PCR, and TCRdb kept only the in-frame ones, dropping some. The table has 200,000 or so clones, about 81% seen once. What was sequenced was peripheral blood. These receptor sequences come from a young man with active or convalescent COVID-19.

V and J are TRBV5-5 and TRBJ1-3, with D possibly matching TRBD1 (6 bases). Trimming removed 6 bases from V and 2 bases from J, with 21 bases in between. The CDR3 extends over 17 amino acids. Germline V gene data show CDR1 as SGHKS and CDR2 as YYEKEE (reference sequence). CDR3 DNA: TGTGCCAGCATCCCGCACGGGATTCAGGGGACTGGAAACACCATATATTTT. It is translated as CASIPHGIQGTGNTIYF.

The rearrangement joins TRBV29-1 to TRBJ1-1; D is perhaps TRBD1 (6 bases). This CDR3 contains 11 residues. V lost 3 bases to trimming and J lost 4 bases, with 6 bases between them. CDR1 and CDR2 (germline): SQVTM, ANQGSEA. CDR3 nucleotides: TGCAGCGTTGACAGGGGCACTGAAGCTTTCTTT. Translation: CSVDRGTEAFF.

V and J are TRBV19 and TRBJ2-7; 10 positions agree with TRBD2. V was pared by 7 bases and J by 2 bases, with 17 bases of the junction left unmatched. CDR1 is LNHDA, CDR2 SQIVND, per germline (reference sequence). The CDR3 consists of 18 residues. CDR3 loop: CASTVTRVLAGDPYEQYF. The CDR3 nucleotides read TGTGCCAGTACCGTCACGCGGGTCCTAGCGGGAGATCCCTACGAGCAGTACTTC.

The chain couples TRBV7-2 to TRBJ2-3; a weak D match, TRBD2 (7 bases). The length of the CDR3 is 17 residues. Germline CDR1 and CDR2: SGHTA and FQGNSA. Trimming took off 2 bases at V and 4 bases at J, with 19 bases between the two ends. The CDR3 region has the DNA TGTGCCAGCAGCTTAAACGGGGGCGGGAGTCGTGCAGATACGCAGTATTTT. Its translation is CASSLNGGGSRADTQYF.

The rearrangement uses TRBV7-2 and TRBJ2-2; no clear D. The V gene lost 4 bases and the J gene lost 2 bases, with 8 bases spanning the gap. The CDR3 extends over 14 amino acids. Germline CDR1 SGHTA, CDR2 FQGNSA. The CDR3 DNA is TGTGCCAGCAGCTCCCGTGTTAACACCGGGGAGCTGTTTTTT. Translating gives CASSSRVNTGELFF.

The genes are TRBV9 and TRBJ1-4, with TRBD1 matching 7 bases. CDR1 is SGDLS, CDR2 YYNGEE, per germline. The CDR3 runs to 16 residues. Unmatched junction bases numbered 6, after V lost 3 bases and J lost 1 base. The CDR3 loop is CASSAGWDRTNEKLFF. The DNA for the CDR3 is TGTGCCAGCAGCGCCGGTTGGGACAGAACTAATGAAAAACTGTTTTTT.

The V and J genes are TRBV12-3 or TRBV12-4 and TRBJ1-2, with D maybe TRBD1 (6 bases). The CDR3 runs 13 residues. V lost 6 bases to trimming and J lost 4 bases, with 12 bases between them. The DNA for the CDR3 is TGTGCCAGCAGCTTACAGGGCTTCTATGGCTACACCTTC. Residues: CASSLQGFYGYTF.

The chain uses TRBV27 and TRBJ2-2; tentative D call: TRBD1 (6 bases). The ends were cut back, 5 bases at V and 0 bases at J, with 10 bases in the middle. This CDR3 is 15 amino acids long. Germline CDR1 and CDR2: MNHEY and SMNVEV (reference sequence). In nucleotides, the CDR3 is TGTGCCAGCAGTCCCTGGACAGCGAACACCGGGGAGCTGTTTTTT. Amino acids: CASSPWTANTGELFF.

The rearrangement links TRBV4-1 to TRBJ1-2, with D uncertain. Germline CDR1 MGHRA, CDR2 YSYEKL. The CDR3 has 13 residues. V gave up 5 bases and J gave up 4 bases, with 11 bases separating them. In DNA form, the CDR3 reads TGCGCCAGCAGCGAGCGGTATGGCTATGGCTACACCTTC. Translating it yields CASSERYGYGYTF.

This clone was detected a few times. The J gene is TRBJ1-6, the V gene TRBV5-6; tentative D call: TRBD1 (6 bases). The V end was cut by 2 bases, the J end by 6 bases, with 12 bases between. CDR1 and CDR2 (germline): SGHDT, YYEEEE. The CDR3 is 15 amino acids. CDR3 loop: CASSFLRGPNSPLHF. The CDR3 DNA is TGTGCCAGCAGCTTTCTCAGGGGACCTAATTCACCCCTCCACTTT.

The chain recombines TRBV6-5 with TRBJ1-2; 8 positions match TRBD1. Trimming took 6 bases from V and 4 from J; bases not matched to a gene: 10. In germline, CDR1 is MNHEY, CDR2 SVGAGI. The CDR3 has 15 residues. The CDR3 is CASRDRDRQFYGYTF. In DNA, the CDR3 is TGTGCCAGCAGGGACCGGGACAGGCAATTCTATGGCTACACCTTC.

In this sample, this clone turned up once. The chain combines TRBV6-2 or TRBV6-3 with TRBJ1-1, with D possibly matching TRBD1 (5 bases). Trimming pared 7 bases from V and 3 bases from J, leaving 12 bases between. From germline, CDR1 is MNHEY and CDR2 SVGEGT. The CDR3 extends over 13 amino acids. In nucleotides, the CDR3 is TGTGCCAGCACCCCGGAGGGGTACACTGAAGCTTTCTTT. Translating it yields CASTPEGYTEAFF.

This clone has a count of ten or more. The V and J genes are TRBV30 and TRBJ1-1; 7 bases line up with TRBD1. The V gene end was trimmed by 3 bases and the J gene end by 2 bases; junction bases not matched to a gene: 9. Per the germline V gene, CDR1 is GTSNPN and CDR2 is SVGIG (reference sequence). This CDR3 has 15 amino acids. The CDR3 coding sequence is TGTGCCTGGAGCCACTTGTACAGGGGAAACACTGAAGCTTTCTTT. This encodes CAWSHLYRGNTEAFF.

The rearrangement links TRBV25-1 to TRBJ1-5, with unresolved D. Deletions cut 2 bases from V and 8 bases from J, with 13 bases between. Germline assignment: CDR1 MGHDK and CDR2 SYGVNS. This CDR3 is 14 amino acids long. CDR3 sequence reads: CASSEGGEVEPQHF. CDR3 DNA sequence: TGTGCCAGCAGTGAAGGTGGGGAGGTAGAGCCCCAGCATTTT.